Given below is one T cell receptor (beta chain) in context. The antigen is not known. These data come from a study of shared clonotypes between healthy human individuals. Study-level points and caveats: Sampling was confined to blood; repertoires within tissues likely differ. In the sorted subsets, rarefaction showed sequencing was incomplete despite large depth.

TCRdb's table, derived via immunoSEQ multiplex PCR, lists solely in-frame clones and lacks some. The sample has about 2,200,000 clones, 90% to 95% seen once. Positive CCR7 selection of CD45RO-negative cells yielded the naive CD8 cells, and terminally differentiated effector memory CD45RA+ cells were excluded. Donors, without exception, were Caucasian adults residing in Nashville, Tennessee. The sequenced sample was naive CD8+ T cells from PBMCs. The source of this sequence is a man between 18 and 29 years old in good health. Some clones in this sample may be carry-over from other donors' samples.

The chain's CDR3 is CASSLRSPGQGFQPQHF. The CDR3 DNA reads as TGTGCCAGCAGCTTGCGATCTCCGGGACAGGGATTTCAGCCCCAGCATTTT. The chain is built from TRBV5-4 and TRBJ1-5, with 9 bases identical to TRBD1. This CDR3 spans 17 amino acids. Germline V gene lookup returns CDR1 SGHNT and CDR2 YYREEE (reference sequence). V dropped 1 base and J dropped 6; count of bases not matched to a gene: 11. The variable domain in full, with the rest retrieved from reference TRBV5-4 and TRBJ1-5, is ETGVTQSPTHLIKTRGQQVTLRCSSQSGHNTVSWYQQALGQGPQFIFQYYREEENGRGNFPPRFSGLQFPNYSSELNVNALELDDSALYLCASSLRSPGQGFQPQHFGDGTRLSIL.